This T cell receptor (beta chain) was retrieved from a study of CD8 T cells in Susac syndrome. Germline V lookup: CDR1 MDHEN, CDR2 SYDVKM. This CDR3 comprises 13 residues. With 5 bases clipped from V and 7 bases from J, the junction kept 7 bases outside the gene matches. This clonotype has a single count. Random-hexamer reverse transcription was applied to about 0.5 to 1 ug RNA. immunoSEQ multiplex PCR amplified TCR beta CDR3 across 54 Vbeta, 13 Jbeta. Using its own MiXCR run on the immunoSEQ multiplex PCR reads, TCRdb lists one record per CDR3 protein. The sample consists of 150,000 to 200,000 distinct CDR3 sequences, 85% to 95% of them appearing once.

The chain combines TRBV28 with TRBJ2-5, with 7 bases matching TRBD1. This TCR was recovered from a human donor with Susac syndrome. Sequencing was done on a sample of CD8+ T cells from PBMCs. Here the CDR3 DNA reads TGTGCCAGCAGTATTACAGGGGATGGGACCCAGTACTTC. This gives the protein CASSITGDGTQYF.